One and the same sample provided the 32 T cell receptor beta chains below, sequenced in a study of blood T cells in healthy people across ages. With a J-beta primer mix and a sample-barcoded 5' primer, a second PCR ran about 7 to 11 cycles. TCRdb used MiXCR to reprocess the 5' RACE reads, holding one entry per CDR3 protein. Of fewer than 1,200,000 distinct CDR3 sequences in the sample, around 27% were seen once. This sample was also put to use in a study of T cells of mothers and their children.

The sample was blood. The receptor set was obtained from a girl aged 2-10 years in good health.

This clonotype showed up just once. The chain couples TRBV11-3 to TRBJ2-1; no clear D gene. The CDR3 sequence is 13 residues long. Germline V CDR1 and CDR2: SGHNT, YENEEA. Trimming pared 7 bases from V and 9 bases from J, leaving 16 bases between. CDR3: CASKTPSRSEQFF. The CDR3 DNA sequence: TGTGCCAGCAAAACACCATCGCGCAGTGAGCAGTTCTTC.

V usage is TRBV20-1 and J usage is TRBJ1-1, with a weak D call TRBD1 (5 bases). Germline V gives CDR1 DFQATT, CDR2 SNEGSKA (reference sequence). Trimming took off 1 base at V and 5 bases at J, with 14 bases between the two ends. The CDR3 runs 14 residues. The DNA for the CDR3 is TGCAGTGCTAGAGTCGGGATTTGGGGGACTGAAGCTTTCTTT. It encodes CSARVGIWGTEAFF.

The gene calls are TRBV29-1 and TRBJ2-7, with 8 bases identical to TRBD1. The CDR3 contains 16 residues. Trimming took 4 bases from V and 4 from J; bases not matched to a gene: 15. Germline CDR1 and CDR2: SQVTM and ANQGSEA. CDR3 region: CSVGEGMGQALYEQYF. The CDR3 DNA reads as TGCAGCGTTGGCGAAGGGATGGGACAGGCTCTTTACGAGCAGTACTTC.

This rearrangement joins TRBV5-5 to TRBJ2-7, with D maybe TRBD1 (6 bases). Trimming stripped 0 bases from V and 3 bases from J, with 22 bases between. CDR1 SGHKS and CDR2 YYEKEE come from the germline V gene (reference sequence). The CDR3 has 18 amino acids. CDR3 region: CASSLGTALTPGFYEQYF. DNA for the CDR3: TGTGCCAGCAGCTTGGGGACAGCGCTTACCCCGGGTTTCTACGAGCAGTACTTC.

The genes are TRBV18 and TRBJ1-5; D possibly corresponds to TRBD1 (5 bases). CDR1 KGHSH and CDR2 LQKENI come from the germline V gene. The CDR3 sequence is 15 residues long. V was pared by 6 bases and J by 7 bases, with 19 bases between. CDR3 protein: CASSRTGVRGQPQHF. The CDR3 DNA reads TGTGCCAGCTCTCGGACGGGCGTTCGGGGCCAGCCCCAGCATTTT.

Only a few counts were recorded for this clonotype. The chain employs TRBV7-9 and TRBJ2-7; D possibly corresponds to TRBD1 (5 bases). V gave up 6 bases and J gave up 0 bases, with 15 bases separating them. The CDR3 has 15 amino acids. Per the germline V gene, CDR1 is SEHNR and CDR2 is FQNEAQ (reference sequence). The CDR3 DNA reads TGTGCCAGCAGAGGTCCGGACACGAGCTCCTACGAGCAGTACTTC. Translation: CASRGPDTSSYEQYF.

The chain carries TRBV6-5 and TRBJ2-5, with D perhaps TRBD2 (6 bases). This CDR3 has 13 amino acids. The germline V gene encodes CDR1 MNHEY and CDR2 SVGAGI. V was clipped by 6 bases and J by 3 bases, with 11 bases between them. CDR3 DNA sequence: TGTGCCAGCAGACGGGGGACGGAAGAGACCCAGTACTTC. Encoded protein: CASRRGTEETQYF.

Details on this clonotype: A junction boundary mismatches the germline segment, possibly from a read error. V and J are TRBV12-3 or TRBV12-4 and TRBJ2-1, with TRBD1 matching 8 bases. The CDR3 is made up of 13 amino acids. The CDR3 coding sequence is TGTGCCAGCAGTTCCTCCTACAAGACAGGGGCGGTCTTC. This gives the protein CASSSSYKTGAVF.

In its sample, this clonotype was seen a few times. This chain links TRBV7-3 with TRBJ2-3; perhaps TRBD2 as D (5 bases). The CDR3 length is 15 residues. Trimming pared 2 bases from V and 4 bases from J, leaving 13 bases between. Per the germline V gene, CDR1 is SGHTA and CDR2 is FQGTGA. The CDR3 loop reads CASSLGWTPADTQYF. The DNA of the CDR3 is TGTGCCAGCAGCTTAGGGTGGACTCCCGCAGATACGCAGTATTTT.

CDR3 nucleotides: TGTGCCAGCAGCGCCGGGACATTCTATGGCTACACCTTC. Translating it yields CASSAGTFYGYTF. V is TRBV5-6 and J is TRBJ1-2; a weak D match, TRBD1 (6 bases). The CDR3 covers 13 residues. The germline V and J ends were trimmed by 4 bases and 4 bases, with 11 bases remaining between them. Germline CDR1 is SGHDT and CDR2 is YYEEEE.

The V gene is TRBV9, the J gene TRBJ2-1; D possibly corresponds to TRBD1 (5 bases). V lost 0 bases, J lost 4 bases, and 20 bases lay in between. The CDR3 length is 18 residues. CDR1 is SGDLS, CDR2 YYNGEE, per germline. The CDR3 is CASSVVKDTSIFYNEQFF. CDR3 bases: TGTGCCAGCAGCGTAGTAAAGGACACAAGCATATTTTACAATGAGCAGTTCTTC. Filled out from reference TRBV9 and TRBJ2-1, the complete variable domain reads DSGVTQTPKHLITATGQRVTLRCSPRSGDLSVYWYQQSLDQGLQFLIQYYNGEERAKGNILERFSAQQFPDLHSELNLSSLELGDSALYFCASSVVKDTSIFYNEQFFGPGTRLTVL.

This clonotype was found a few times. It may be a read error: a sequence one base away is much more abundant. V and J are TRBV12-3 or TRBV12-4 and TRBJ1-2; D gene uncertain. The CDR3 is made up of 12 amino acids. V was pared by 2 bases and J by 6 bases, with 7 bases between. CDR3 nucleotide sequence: TGTGCCAGCAGTTTAAGGGAGAATGGCTACACCTTC. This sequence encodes CASSLRENGYTF.

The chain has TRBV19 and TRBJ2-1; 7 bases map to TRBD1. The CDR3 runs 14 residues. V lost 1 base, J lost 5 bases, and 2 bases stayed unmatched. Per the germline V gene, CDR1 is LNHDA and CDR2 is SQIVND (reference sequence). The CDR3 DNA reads TGTGCCAGTAGTATAGGACAGGGAAACAATGAGCAGTTCTTC. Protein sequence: CASSIGQGNNEQFF.

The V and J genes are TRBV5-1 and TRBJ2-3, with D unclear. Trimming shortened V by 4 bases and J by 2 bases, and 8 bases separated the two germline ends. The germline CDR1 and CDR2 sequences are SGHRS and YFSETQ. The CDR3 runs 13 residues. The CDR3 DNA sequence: TGCGCCAGCAGCGAGACCAACACAGATACGCAGTATTTT. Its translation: CASSETNTDTQYF. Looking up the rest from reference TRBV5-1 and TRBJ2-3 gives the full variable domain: KAGVTQTPRYLIKTRGQQVTLSCSPISGHRSVSWYQQTPGQGLQFLFEYFSETQRNKGNFPGRFSGRQFSNSRSEMNVSTLELGDSALYLCASSETNTDTQYFGPGTRLTVL.

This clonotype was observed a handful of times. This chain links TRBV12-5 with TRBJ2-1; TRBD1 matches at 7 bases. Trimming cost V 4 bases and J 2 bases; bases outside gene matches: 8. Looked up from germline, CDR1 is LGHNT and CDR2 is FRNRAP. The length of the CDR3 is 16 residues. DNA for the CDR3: TGTGCTAGTGGTTCCCAAGGGGGCGGGCCCTACAATGAGCAGTTCTTC. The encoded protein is CASGSQGGGPYNEQFF.

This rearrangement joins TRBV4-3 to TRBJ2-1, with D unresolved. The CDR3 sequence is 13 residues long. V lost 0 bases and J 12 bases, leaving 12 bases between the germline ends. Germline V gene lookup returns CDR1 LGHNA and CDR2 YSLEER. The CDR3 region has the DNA TGCGCCAGCAGCCAAGAAGACTGGGCCGGGCAGTTCTTC. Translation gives CASSQEDWAGQFF.

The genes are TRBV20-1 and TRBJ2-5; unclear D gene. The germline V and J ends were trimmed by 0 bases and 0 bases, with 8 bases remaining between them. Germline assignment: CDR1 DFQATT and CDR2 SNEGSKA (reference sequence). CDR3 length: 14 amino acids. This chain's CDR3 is CSARDWQYQETQYF. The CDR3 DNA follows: TGCAGTGCTAGAGATTGGCAGTACCAAGAGACCCAGTACTTC.

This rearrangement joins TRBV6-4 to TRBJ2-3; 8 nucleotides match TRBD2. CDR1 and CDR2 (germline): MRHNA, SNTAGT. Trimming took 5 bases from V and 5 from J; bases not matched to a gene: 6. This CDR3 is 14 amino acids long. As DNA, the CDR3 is TGTGCCAGCAGTTCAGCGGGAGCACGAGATACGCAGTATTTT. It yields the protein CASSSAGARDTQYF.

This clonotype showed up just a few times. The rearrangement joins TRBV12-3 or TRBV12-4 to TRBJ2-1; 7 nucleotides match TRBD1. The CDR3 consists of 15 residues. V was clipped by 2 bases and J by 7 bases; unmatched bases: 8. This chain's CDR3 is CASSLRQGGTNEQFF. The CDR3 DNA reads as TGTGCCAGCAGTTTACGACAGGGTGGGACGAATGAGCAGTTCTTC.

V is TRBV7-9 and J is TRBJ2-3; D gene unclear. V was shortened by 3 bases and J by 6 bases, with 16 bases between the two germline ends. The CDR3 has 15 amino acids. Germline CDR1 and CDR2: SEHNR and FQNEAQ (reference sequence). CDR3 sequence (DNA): TGTGCCAGCAGCTTTACCGGTCCGGAGACTGATACGCAGTATTTT. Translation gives CASSFTGPETDTQYF.

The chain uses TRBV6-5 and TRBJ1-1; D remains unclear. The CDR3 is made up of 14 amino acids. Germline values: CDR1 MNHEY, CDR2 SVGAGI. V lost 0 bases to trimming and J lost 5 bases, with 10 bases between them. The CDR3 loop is CASSYSEGPTEAFF. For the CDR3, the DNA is TGTGCCAGCAGTTACTCGGAGGGCCCGACTGAAGCTTTCTTT.

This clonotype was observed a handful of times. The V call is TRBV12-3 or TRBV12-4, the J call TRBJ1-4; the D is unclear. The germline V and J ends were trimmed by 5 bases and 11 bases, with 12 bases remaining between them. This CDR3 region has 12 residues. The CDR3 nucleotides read TGTGCCAGCAGTCGTAGGGATCCGAAACTGTTTTTT. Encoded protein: CASSRRDPKLFF.

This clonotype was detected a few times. The CDR3 loop reads CASSSRTNRVPYEQYF. CDR3 coding DNA: TGTGCCAGCAGTTCCCGGACCAACAGGGTCCCCTACGAGCAGTACTTC. The chain is built from TRBV28 and TRBJ2-7; D may be TRBD1 (6 bases). Trimming pared 4 bases from V and 2 bases from J, leaving 18 bases between. CDR3 length equals 16 residues. Germline V lookup: CDR1 MDHEN, CDR2 SYDVKM.

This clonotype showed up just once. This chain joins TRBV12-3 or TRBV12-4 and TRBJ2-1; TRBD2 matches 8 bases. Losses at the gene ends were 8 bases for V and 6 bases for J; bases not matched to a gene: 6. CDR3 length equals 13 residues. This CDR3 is CASGTSGFNEQFF. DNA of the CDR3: TGTGCCAGCGGTACTAGCGGCTTCAATGAGCAGTTCTTC.

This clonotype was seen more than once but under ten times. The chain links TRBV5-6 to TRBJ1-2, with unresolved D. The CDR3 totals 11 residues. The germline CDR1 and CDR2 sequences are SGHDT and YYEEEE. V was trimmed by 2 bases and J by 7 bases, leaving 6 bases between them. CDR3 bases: TGTGCCAGCAGCTTTATAAGTGGCTACACCTTC. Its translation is CASSFISGYTF.

CDR3 nucleotide sequence: TGTGCCAGCAGCCAATTACAGGGCTCCTACGAGCAGTACTTC. It specifies CASSQLQGSYEQYF. The chain joins TRBV7-9 to TRBJ2-5; possibly TRBD1 for D (6 bases). The DNA end favors TRBJ2-7, so the J call may be wrong. Germline CDR1 and CDR2: SEHNR and FQNEAQ (reference sequence). The CDR3 loop spans 14 amino acids.

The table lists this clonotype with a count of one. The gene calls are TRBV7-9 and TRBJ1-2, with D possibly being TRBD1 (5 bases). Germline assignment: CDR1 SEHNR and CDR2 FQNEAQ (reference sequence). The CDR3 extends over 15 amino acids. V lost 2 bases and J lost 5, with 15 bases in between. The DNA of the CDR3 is TGTGCCAGCAGCTTATCGGGGGTAGGGTTTTATGGCTACACCTTC. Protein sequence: CASSLSGVGFYGYTF.

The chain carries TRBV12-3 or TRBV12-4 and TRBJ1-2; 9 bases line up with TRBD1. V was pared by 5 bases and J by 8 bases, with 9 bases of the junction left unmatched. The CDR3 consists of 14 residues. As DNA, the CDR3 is TGTGCCAGCAGTGACAGGGGGGGTGTAGGCGGCTACACCTTC. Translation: CASSDRGGVGGYTF.

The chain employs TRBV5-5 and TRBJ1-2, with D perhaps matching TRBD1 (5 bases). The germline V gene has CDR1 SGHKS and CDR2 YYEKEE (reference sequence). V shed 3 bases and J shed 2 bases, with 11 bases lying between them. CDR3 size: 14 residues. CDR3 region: CASSSHQGNYGYTF. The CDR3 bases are TGTGCCAGCAGCTCGCACCAGGGCAACTATGGCTACACCTTC.

The chain's CDR3 is CSAPGLDTEAFF. The CDR3, as DNA: TGCAGCGCCCCAGGGCTGGACACTGAAGCTTTCTTT. The V and J genes are TRBV29-1 and TRBJ1-1, with TRBD1 as a possible D gene (5 bases). Germline lookup yields CDR1 SQVTM and CDR2 ANQGSEA. Trimming took 7 bases from V and 3 from J, leaving 12 bases between them. The CDR3 contains 12 residues.

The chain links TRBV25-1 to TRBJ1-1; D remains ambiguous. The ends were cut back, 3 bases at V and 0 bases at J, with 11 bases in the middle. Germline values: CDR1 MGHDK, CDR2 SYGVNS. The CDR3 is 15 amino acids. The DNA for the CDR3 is TGTGCCAGCAGTGATATCGCCTCTATGAACACTGAAGCTTTCTTT. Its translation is CASSDIASMNTEAFF.

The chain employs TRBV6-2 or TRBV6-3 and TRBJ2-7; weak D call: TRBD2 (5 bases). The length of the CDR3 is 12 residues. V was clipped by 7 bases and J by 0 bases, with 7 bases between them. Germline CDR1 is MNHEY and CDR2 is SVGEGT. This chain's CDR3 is CASTAASYEQYF. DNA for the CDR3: TGTGCCAGCACAGCGGCCTCCTACGAGCAGTACTTC.